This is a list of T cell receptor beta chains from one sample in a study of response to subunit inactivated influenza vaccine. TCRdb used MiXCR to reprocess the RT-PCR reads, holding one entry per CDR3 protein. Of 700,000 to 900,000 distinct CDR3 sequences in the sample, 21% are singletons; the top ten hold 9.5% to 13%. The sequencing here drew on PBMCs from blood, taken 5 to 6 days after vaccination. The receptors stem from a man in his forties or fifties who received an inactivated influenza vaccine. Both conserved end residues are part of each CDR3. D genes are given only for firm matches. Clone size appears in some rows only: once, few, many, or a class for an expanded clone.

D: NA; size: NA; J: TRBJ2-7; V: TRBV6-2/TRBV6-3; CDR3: CASSRSRRDTYEQYF; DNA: TGTGCCAGCAGCCGATCCCGGCGAGACACTTACGAGCAGTACTTC
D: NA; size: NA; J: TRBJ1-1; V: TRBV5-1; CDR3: CASSSPPHTTEAFF; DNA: TGCGCCAGCAGCTCCCCCCCTCATACCACTGAAGCTTTCTTT
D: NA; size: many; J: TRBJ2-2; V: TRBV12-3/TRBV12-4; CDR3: CASTLNGGQTHTGELFF; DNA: TGTGCCAGCACCCTCAATGGGGGACAAACACACACCGGGGAGCTGTTTTTT
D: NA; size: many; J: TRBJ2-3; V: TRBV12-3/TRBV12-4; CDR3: CASRTGASTDTQYF; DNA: TGTGCCAGCAGGACGGGGGCAAGCACAGATACGCAGTATTTT
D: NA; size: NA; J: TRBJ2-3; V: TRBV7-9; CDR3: CASSLTLLAALTDTQYF; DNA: TGTGCCAGCAGCCTAACCCTATTAGCGGCGCTCACAGATACGCAGTATTTT
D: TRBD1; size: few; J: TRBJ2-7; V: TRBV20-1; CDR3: CSTGQGGYEQYF; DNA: TGCAGCACGGGACAGGGAGGCTACGAGCAGTACTTC
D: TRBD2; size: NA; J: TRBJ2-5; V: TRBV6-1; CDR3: CASSSTTRGGRQETQYF; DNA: TGTGCCAGCAGTAGCACGACACGCGGCGGGAGGCAAGAGACCCAGTACTTC
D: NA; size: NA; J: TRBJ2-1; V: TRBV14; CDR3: CASSQSGRGFGNEQFF; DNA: TGTGCCAGCAGCCAGAGCGGCCGGGGTTTTGGCAATGAGCAGTTCTTC
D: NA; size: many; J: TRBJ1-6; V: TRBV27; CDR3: CASSLTAWSSYNSPLHF; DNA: TGTGCCAGCAGTTTAACGGCCTGGAGCTCCTATAATTCACCCCTCCACTTT
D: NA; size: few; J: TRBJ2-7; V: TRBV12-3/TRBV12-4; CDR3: CASSSGQSEWQYF; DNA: TGTGCCAGCAGTTCAGGACAGTCAGAGTGGCAGTACTTC
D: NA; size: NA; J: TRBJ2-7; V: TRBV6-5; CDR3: CASSYGGSNYEQYF; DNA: TGTGCCAGCAGTTACGGCGGGTCCAACTACGAGCAGTACTTC
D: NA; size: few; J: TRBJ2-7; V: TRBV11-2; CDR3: CASSLGASLGEQYF; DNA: TGTGCCAGCAGCTTAGGGGCCAGTCTCGGGGAGCAGTACTTC
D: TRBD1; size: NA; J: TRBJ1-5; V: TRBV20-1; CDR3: CSARRGGGNQPQHF; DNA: TGCAGTGCTAGGAGAGGGGGCGGCAATCAGCCCCAGCATTTT
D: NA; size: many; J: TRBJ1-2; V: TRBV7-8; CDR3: CASSFGQGTYGYTF; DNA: TGTGCCAGCAGCTTCGGTCAGGGAACCTATGGCTACACCTTC
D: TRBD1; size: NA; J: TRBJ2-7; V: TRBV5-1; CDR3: CASSSLNLGQGGYEQYF; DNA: TGCGCCAGCAGCAGTCTTAACTTGGGACAGGGGGGCTACGAGCAGTACTTC
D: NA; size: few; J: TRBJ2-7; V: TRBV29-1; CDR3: CSVEIGQHYEQYF; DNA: TGCAGCGTTGAAATAGGACAGCACTACGAGCAGTACTTC
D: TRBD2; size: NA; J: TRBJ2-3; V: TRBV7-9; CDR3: CASARLAGGKDTQYF; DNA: TGTGCCAGCGCCCGACTAGCGGGGGGGAAAGATACGCAGTATTTT
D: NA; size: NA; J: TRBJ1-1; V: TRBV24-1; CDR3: CATSDHGRPTEAFF; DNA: TGTGCCACCAGTGATCATGGACGTCCGACTGAAGCTTTCTTT
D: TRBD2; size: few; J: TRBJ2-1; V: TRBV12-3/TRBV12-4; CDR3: CATTGRASGRNEQFF; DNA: TGTGCCACCACAGGTAGGGCTAGCGGGAGGAATGAGCAGTTCTTC
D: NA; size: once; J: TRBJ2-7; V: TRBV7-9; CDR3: CASSLFSNQISYEQYF; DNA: TGTGCCAGCAGCTTATTTTCGAACCAGATCTCCTACGAGCAGTACTTC
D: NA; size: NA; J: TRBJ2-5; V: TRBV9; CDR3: CASSAVGTSLLETQYF; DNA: TGTGCCAGCAGCGCGGTGGGGACTTCTCTCCTCGAGACCCAGTACTTC
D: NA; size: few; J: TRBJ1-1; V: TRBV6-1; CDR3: CASSPTQDYTEAFF; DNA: TGTGCCAGCAGTCCGACCCAGGATTACACTGAAGCTTTCTTT
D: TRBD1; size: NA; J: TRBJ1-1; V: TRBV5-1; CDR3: CASSPLTGGDSTEAFF; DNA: TGCGCCAGCAGCCCATTGACAGGGGGCGATTCAACTGAAGCTTTCTTT
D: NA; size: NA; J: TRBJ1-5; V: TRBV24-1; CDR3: CATHADRPKKAQHF; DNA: TGTGCCACCCATGCCGACAGGCCCAAGAAAGCCCAGCATTTT
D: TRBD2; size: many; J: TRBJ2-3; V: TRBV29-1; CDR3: CSVDQTSGGRTDTQYF; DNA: TGCAGCGTTGATCAAACTAGCGGAGGACGCACAGATACGCAGTATTTT
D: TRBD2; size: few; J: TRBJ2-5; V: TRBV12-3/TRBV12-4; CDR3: CASSYRTSGEETQYF; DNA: TGTGCCAGCAGTTACCGGACTAGCGGGGAAGAGACCCAGTACTTC
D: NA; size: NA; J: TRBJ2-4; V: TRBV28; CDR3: CASCRWAEKNIQYF; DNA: TGTGCCAGCTGCCGCTGGGCGGAGAAAAACATTCAGTACTTC
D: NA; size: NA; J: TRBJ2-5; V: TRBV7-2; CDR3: CASSLNVIPGEQETQYF; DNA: TGTGCCAGCAGCTTAAATGTGATCCCGGGGGAGCAAGAGACCCAGTACTTC
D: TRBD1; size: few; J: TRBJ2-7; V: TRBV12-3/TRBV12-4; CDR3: CASSTGRGMSYEQYF; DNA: TGTGCCAGCAGTACCGGCAGGGGGATGAGCTACGAGCAGTACTTC
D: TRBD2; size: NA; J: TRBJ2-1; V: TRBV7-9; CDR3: CASSLFLRTSGRNEQFF; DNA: TGTGCCAGCAGCTTATTTCTACGGACTAGCGGGAGGAATGAGCAGTTCTTC
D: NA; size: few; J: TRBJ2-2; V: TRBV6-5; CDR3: CASSYSSVRTGELFF; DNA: TGTGCCAGCAGTTACTCCAGTGTTCGGACCGGGGAGCTGTTTTTT
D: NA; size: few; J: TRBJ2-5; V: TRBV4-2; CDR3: CASSQVSQGRGTQYF; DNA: TGTGCCAGCAGCCAAGTCTCCCAGGGGAGAGGGACCCAGTACTTC
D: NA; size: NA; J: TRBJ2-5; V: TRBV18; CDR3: CASSPISGRGGTQYF; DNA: TGTGCCAGCTCACCAATATCTGGCCGGGGAGGGACCCAGTACTTC
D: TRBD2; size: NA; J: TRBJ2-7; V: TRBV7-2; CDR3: CASSGGLVAYEQYF; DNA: TGTGCCAGCAGCGGGGGACTAGTTGCCTACGAGCAGTACTTC
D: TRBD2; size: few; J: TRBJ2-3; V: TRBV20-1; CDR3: CSARAPSGRGADTQYF; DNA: TGCAGTGCTAGAGCTCCTAGCGGGAGAGGCGCAGATACGCAGTATTTT